This passage covers 31 T cell receptor beta chains from one sample sequenced in a study of T cell responses to AZD1222 COVID-19 vaccine. Libraries were prepared by immunoSEQ multiplex PCR; TCRdb keeps only in-frame clonotypes and omits some of them. The sample carries about 140,000 clones, 90% to 95% recorded once. The sequencing here drew on peripheral blood, taken on day 0 of MenACWY control vaccination. The receptors were gathered from an adult in good health.

The genes are TRBV28 and TRBJ2-5, with 12 bases that match TRBD2. The V and J ends lost 3 bases and 1 base, in that order; junction bases with no gene match: 9. The CDR3 contains 18 residues. CDR1 MDHEN and CDR2 SYDVKM come from the germline V gene. CDR3 sequence reads: CASSFGGGLAGFQETQYF. The CDR3, as DNA: TGTGCCAGCAGTTTTGGGGGCGGACTAGCGGGATTCCAAGAGACCCAGTACTTC.

The chain employs TRBV7-2 and TRBJ1-1; 8 bases line up with TRBD1. Germline CDR1 and CDR2: SGHTA and FQGNSA. Trimming removed 6 bases from V and 5 bases from J; junction bases left unmatched: 5. The CDR3 covers 13 residues. The DNA of the CDR3 is TGTGCCAGCAGACGCAGGGGGCTTACTGAAGCTTTCTTT. Protein: CASRRRGLTEAFF. The full variable domain, rest sourced from reference TRBV7-2 and TRBJ1-1, is GAGVSQSPSNKVTEKGKDVELRCDPISGHTALYWYRQSLGQGLEFLIYFQGNSAPDKSGLPSDRFSAERTGGSVSTLTIQRTQQEDSAVYLCASRRRGLTEAFFGQGTRLTVV.

The chain uses TRBV2 and TRBJ1-2, with D tentatively TRBD1 (5 bases). This CDR3 comprises 15 residues. The V end lost 6 bases, the J end lost 0 bases, and 14 bases lay between the germline ends. Per germline, CDR1 SNHLY and CDR2 FYNNEI. CDR3 protein: CASRQGGNPNYGYTF. CDR3 bases: TGTGCCAGCAGGCAGGGAGGGAACCCTAACTATGGCTACACCTTC.

The chain has TRBV24-1 and TRBJ2-5, with 7 bases matching TRBD1. With V trimmed by 4 bases and J by 4 bases, 8 bases remained unmatched. In germline, CDR1 is KGHDR, CDR2 SFDVKD. The length of the CDR3 is 15 residues. Written as DNA, the CDR3 is TGTGCCACCAGTGACTCCCGACAGGGTGGAGAGACCCAGTACTTC. Translated, it gives CATSDSRQGGETQYF.

This clone was counted once. The chain is built from TRBV4-2 and TRBJ2-5; 13 bases fit TRBD2. Germline V gene lookup returns CDR1 LGHNA and CDR2 YNFKEQ. CDR3 length: 16 amino acids. Trimming cost V 6 bases and J 5 bases; bases outside gene matches: 9. The CDR3 nucleotides are TGTGCCAGCAGTGCAACTAGCGGGGGGGCCCGGGAGACCCAGTACTTC. It codes for CASSATSGGARETQYF.

This clone was counted a few times. This rearrangement joins TRBV7-8 to TRBJ2-5; D uncertain. CDR1 is SGHVS, CDR2 FQNEAQ, per germline. Trimming left V 4 bases short and J 0 bases short, with 9 bases between. The CDR3 covers 14 residues. In DNA, the CDR3 is TGTGCCAGCAGCTCCTATCACTACCAAGAGACCCAGTACTTC. This encodes CASSSYHYQETQYF.

The chain is built from TRBV7-9 and TRBJ2-2, with TRBD2 matching over 15 bases. V was pared by 4 bases and J by 3 bases, with 6 bases of the junction left unmatched. Germline loops: CDR1 SEHNR, CDR2 FQNEAQ (reference sequence). The CDR3 is made up of 18 amino acids. CDR3: CASSSGLAGGPDTGELFF. CDR3 nucleotide sequence: TGTGCCAGCAGCTCAGGACTAGCGGGAGGGCCGGACACCGGGGAGCTGTTTTTT.

This clone was recorded once. The V gene is TRBV7-2, the J gene TRBJ1-1; D call uncertain. Trimming cost V 4 bases and J 5 bases, with 5 bases left between them. CDR1 is SGHTA and CDR2 is FQGNSA in the germline V gene. CDR3 length: 11 amino acids. The CDR3 nucleotides read TGTGCCAGCAGCTGGCGTACTGAAGCTTTCTTT. It yields the protein CASSWRTEAFF.

The chain combines TRBV7-9 with TRBJ1-2; D unclear. With 3 bases removed from V and 0 bases from J, the gap between germline ends came to 11 bases. CDR3 size: 15 residues. The germline V gene encodes CDR1 SEHNR and CDR2 FQNEAQ (reference sequence). This chain's CDR3 is CASSFGRRANYGYTF. Here the CDR3 DNA reads TGTGCCAGCAGCTTCGGCAGGCGAGCTAACTATGGCTACACCTTC.

V gene TRBV19 combines with J gene TRBJ1-5, with a possible D match to TRBD1 (6 bases). Trimming stripped 6 bases from V and 3 bases from J, with 24 bases between. CDR1 and CDR2 (germline): LNHDA, SQIVND (reference sequence). CDR3 length: 18 residues. The DNA of the CDR3 is TGTGCCAGTAGCCCCTCGGGACACCTTGGACTGCCCAATCAGCCCCAGCATTTT. It yields the protein CASSPSGHLGLPNQPQHF.

This chain joins TRBV5-4 and TRBJ1-1, with a tentative D call TRBD1 (5 bases). V was shortened by 0 bases and J by 3 bases, with 12 bases between the two germline ends. Germline lookup yields CDR1 SGHNT and CDR2 YYREEE (reference sequence). There are 15 residues in the CDR3. CDR3 coding DNA: TGTGCCAGCAGCTTGGCTGGGGGATTGCACACTGAAGCTTTCTTT. Translating it yields CASSLAGGLHTEAFF.

This chain uses TRBV5-8 with TRBJ1-5; D not resolved. Per the germline V gene, CDR1 is SGHTS and CDR2 is YDEGEE. The CDR3 consists of 14 residues. V dropped 4 bases and J dropped 4 bases, with 12 bases sitting between them. In nucleotides, the CDR3 is TGTGCCAGCAGCCTCAGTACAGCTAATCAGCCCCAGCATTTT. Amino acid sequence: CASSLSTANQPQHF. Using reference TRBV5-8 and TRBJ1-5 for the parts outside the CDR3, the full variable domain is EAGVTQSPTHLIKTRGQQATLRCSPISGHTSVYWYQQALGLGLQFLLWYDEGEERNRGNFPPRFSGRQFPNYSSELNVNALELEDSALYLCASSLSTANQPQHFGDGTRLSIL.

V usage is TRBV7-2 and J usage is TRBJ2-1, with 8 bases fitting TRBD1. V trimming: 4 bases; J trimming: 5 bases; junction bases outside the gene matches: 7. The V gene's germline CDR1 is SGHTA and CDR2 FQGNSA. This CDR3 is built from 15 residues. CDR3 region: CASSSPRTGNNEQFF. In DNA, the CDR3 is TGTGCCAGCAGCTCCCCGAGGACAGGGAACAATGAGCAGTTCTTC.

This clone has more than one count but fewer than ten. This chain links TRBV5-4 with TRBJ1-3; D remains ambiguous. The ends were cut back, 6 bases at V and 4 bases at J, with 11 bases in the middle. This CDR3 contains 13 residues. Germline V gene data show CDR1 as SGHNT and CDR2 as YYREEE (reference sequence). In DNA, the CDR3 is TGTGCCAGCACCCCCCCCTGGGGAAACACCATATATTTT. Protein sequence: CASTPPWGNTIYF.

The J gene is TRBJ1-5, the V gene TRBV19; 7 bases line up with TRBD1. The V segment lost 8 bases and the J segment 3 bases; nucleotides outside the gene matches: 10. Germline V gene sequence: CDR1 LNHDA, CDR2 SQIVND (reference sequence). CDR3 length: 15 residues. CDR3 coding DNA: TGTGCCAGTCGACAGGGTACAATACTCAATCAGCCCCAGCATTTT. Its translation is CASRQGTILNQPQHF. Using reference TRBV19 and TRBJ1-5 for the parts outside the CDR3, the full variable domain is DGGITQSPKYLFRKEGQNVTLSCEQNLNHDAMYWYRQDPGQGLRLIYYSQIVNDFQKGDIAEGYSVSREKKESFPLTVTSAQKNPTAFYLCASRQGTILNQPQHFGDGTRLSIL.

V is TRBV7-3 and J is TRBJ2-1; D tentatively reads TRBD1 or TRBD2 (5 bases each). The V end was cut by 5 bases, the J end by 0 bases, with 11 bases between. The CDR3 contains 15 residues. Germline V gene lookup returns CDR1 SGHTA and CDR2 FQGTGA. The CDR3 nucleotides are TGTGCCAGCAGCCGCCGGGGCGGCTCCTACAATGAGCAGTTCTTC. Its protein product is CASSRRGGSYNEQFF.

In this sample, this clone turned up once. The V gene is TRBV7-2, the J gene TRBJ1-2; no reliable D call. The CDR3 sequence is 11 residues long. CDR1 and CDR2 from the germline V gene are SGHTA and FQGNSA. The V end lost 2 bases, the J end lost 8 bases, and 6 bases lay between the germline ends. Written as DNA, the CDR3 is TGTGCCAGCAGCTTATACCAGGGCTACACCTTC. This sequence encodes CASSLYQGYTF. The variable domain in full, with the rest retrieved from reference TRBV7-2 and TRBJ1-2, is GAGVSQSPSNKVTEKGKDVELRCDPISGHTALYWYRQSLGQGLEFLIYFQGNSAPDKSGLPSDRFSAERTGGSVSTLTIQRTQQEDSAVYLCASSLYQGYTFGSGTRLTVV.

The chain joins TRBV2 to TRBJ2-6; tentatively, D is TRBD1 or TRBD2 (6 bases each). Trimming cost V 4 bases and J 9 bases, with 13 bases left between them. The CDR3 loop spans 14 amino acids. Germline assignment: CDR1 SNHLY and CDR2 FYNNEI. The CDR3 protein is CASSAEGEGNVLTF. The CDR3 DNA reads TGTGCCAGCAGTGCGGAGGGGGAAGGCAACGTCCTGACTTTC.

The chain joins TRBV5-1 to TRBJ1-4; TRBD1 agrees at 9 bases. The CDR3 totals 14 residues. Germline CDR1 reads SGHRS; CDR2 reads YFSETQ. V was clipped by 5 bases and J by 7 bases; unmatched bases: 6. The CDR3 reads CASRAGTGLEKLFF. The CDR3, as DNA: TGCGCCAGCAGGGCCGGGACAGGGCTTGAAAAACTGTTTTTT.

This clone has more than one count but fewer than ten. The chain has TRBV5-4 and TRBJ1-4; TRBD1 is a possible D gene (5 bases). The CDR3 extends over 14 amino acids. The ends were cut back, 4 bases at V and 1 base at J, with 8 bases in the middle. CDR1 and CDR2 (germline): SGHNT, YYREEE (reference sequence). CDR3 loop: CASSRDRTNEKLFF. The CDR3 DNA is TGTGCCAGCAGCCGCGACAGAACTAATGAAAAACTGTTTTTT.

The rearrangement joins TRBV24-1 to TRBJ2-3; 8 bases map to TRBD1. The CDR3 contains 16 residues. Germline CDR1 and CDR2: KGHDR and SFDVKD. Germline trimming cut 3 bases from V and 4 bases from J; bases unmatched to any gene: 8. This CDR3 reads CATSDPGTGSPDTQYF. The CDR3 nucleotides read TGTGCCACCAGTGATCCTGGGACAGGATCCCCAGATACGCAGTATTTT.

This clone was seen once. The V call is TRBV2, the J call TRBJ1-4, with D perhaps matching TRBD1 (6 bases). The CDR3 runs 14 residues. Germline V CDR1 and CDR2: SNHLY, FYNNEI. V gave up 3 bases and J gave up 5 bases, with 10 bases separating them. Written as DNA, the CDR3 is TGTGCCAGCAGTGACATTGACAGGAATGAAAAACTGTTTTTT. As protein: CASSDIDRNEKLFF.

This chain links TRBV2 with TRBJ1-5, with 7 bases lining up with TRBD1. There are 15 residues in the CDR3. The germline gives CDR1 SNHLY, CDR2 FYNNEI. The trim removed 6 bases at V and 6 bases at J, leaving 11 bases unmatched. Written as DNA, the CDR3 is TGTGCCAGCAGCCCAATGGGACAGATTTCTCAGCCCCAGCATTTT. Its protein product is CASSPMGQISQPQHF.

The rearrangement joins TRBV6-1 to TRBJ2-3, with 10 nucleotides matching TRBD2. The V gene end was trimmed by 3 bases and the J gene end by 2 bases; junction bases not matched to a gene: 5. Germline V gives CDR1 MNHNS, CDR2 SASEGT. The CDR3 totals 16 residues. CDR3 protein: CASSDLSGGATDTQYF. The CDR3 DNA follows: TGTGCCAGCAGTGATCTAAGCGGGGGGGCCACAGATACGCAGTATTTT.

The V gene is TRBV9, the J gene TRBJ1-2, with D unclear. V gave up 4 bases and J gave up 6 bases, with 16 bases separating them. The CDR3 spans 14 residues. Germline assignment: CDR1 SGDLS and CDR2 YYNGEE. This chain's CDR3 is CASSLSVGNDGYTF. The CDR3 coding sequence is TGTGCCAGCAGCCTATCGGTGGGAAACGATGGCTACACCTTC.

The CDR3 DNA is TGTGCCATCAGTGAGAAATATAGCGGGGGGGCCGACAATGAGCAGTTCTTC. This gives the protein CAISEKYSGGADNEQFF. The V call is TRBV10-3, the J call TRBJ2-1, with 11 bases aligning to TRBD2. CDR1 ENHRY and CDR2 SYGVKD come from the germline V gene. V lost 2 bases and J lost 5; bases outside the gene matches: 8. The CDR3 covers 17 residues.

The rearrangement joins TRBV12-3 or TRBV12-4 to TRBJ1-5; D is ambiguous. Trimming cost V 1 base and J 6 bases, with 7 bases left between them. CDR3 length: 13 residues. The CDR3, as DNA: TGTGCCAGCAGTTTAGGCAGGACTCAGCCCCAGCATTTT. This encodes CASSLGRTQPQHF.

The rearrangement links TRBV27 to TRBJ2-6, with D uncertain. Germline V CDR1 and CDR2: MNHEY, SMNVEV (reference sequence). The CDR3 loop spans 14 amino acids. V lost 7 bases to trimming and J lost 3 bases, with 10 bases between them. The CDR3 DNA sequence: TGTGCCAGCACGTCCTCGGGTGGGGCCAACGTCCTGACTTTC. It specifies CASTSSGGANVLTF.

The chain employs TRBV2 and TRBJ2-1, with D unclear. V gave up 3 bases and J gave up 5 bases, with 8 bases separating them. Germline V gives CDR1 SNHLY, CDR2 FYNNEI. The CDR3 contains 13 residues. The CDR3 bases are TGTGCCAGCAGTGACGCTCGGGACAATGAGCAGTTCTTC. It codes for CASSDARDNEQFF.

The rearrangement uses TRBV4-3 and TRBJ1-2; 7 positions agree with TRBD1. This CDR3 has 16 residues. After removal of 4 bases from V and 4 bases from J, the junction contained 12 bases not matched to a gene. Germline V CDR1 and CDR2: LGHNA, YSLEER. As DNA, the CDR3 is TGCGCCAGCAGCCCGATAACAGGGGCCCGGAGCTATGGCTACACCTTC. Protein: CASSPITGARSYGYTF.

The CDR3 protein is CASSGRSGNTIYF. Here the CDR3 DNA reads TGTGCCAGCAGCGGTCGCTCTGGAAACACCATATATTTT. This chain links TRBV6-5 with TRBJ1-3; D remains ambiguous. The length of the CDR3 is 13 residues. The V end was cut by 6 bases, the J end by 0 bases, with 6 bases between. Germline CDR1 and CDR2: MNHEY and SVGAGI.